These 26 T cell receptor beta chains were all obtained from the same sample, sequenced in a study of CD8 T cells in cerebrospinal fluid in Alzheimer's disease. TCRdb reanalyzed the 10x single-cell sequencing reads and collapses them to one entry per CDR3 protein, without DNA. The data include 1,100 to 1,500 distinct CDR3 sequences; the top ten clones carry about 10%. Material: cerebrospinal fluid. The receptors were sampled from a human donor with mild cognitive impairment.

The chain couples TRBV20-1 to TRBJ2-7; the D call from TCRdb, TRBD1, cannot be confirmed without DNA. The CDR3 is made up of 17 amino acids. From germline, CDR1 is DFQATT and CDR2 SNEGSKA (reference sequence). The CDR3 loop reads CSASWSESTGGSYEQYF.

This clonotype ranks as medium-sized in terms of frequency. This chain connects TRBV20-1 to TRBJ2-5; TCRdb gives TRBD2 as the D gene, but with no DNA this cannot be confirmed. Germline V lookup: CDR1 DFQATT, CDR2 SNEGSKA (reference sequence). This CDR3 has 15 residues. This CDR3 reads CSALTERGKGETQYF.

By frequency, this clonotype registers medium-sized (0.01 to 0.1%). V is TRBV7-2 and J is TRBJ2-6; lacking DNA, the TRBD2 call made by TCRdb goes unchecked. The germline gives CDR1 SGHTA, CDR2 FQGNSA. The CDR3 sequence is 19 residues long. The CDR3 here is CASSLARLAGGTGANVLTF. Complete variable domain (other parts from reference TRBV7-2 and TRBJ2-6): GAGVSQSPSNKVTEKGKDVELRCDPISGHTALYWYRQSLGQGLEFLIYFQGNSAPDKSGLPSDRFSAERTGGSVSTLTIQRTQQEDSAVYLCASSLARLAGGTGANVLTFGAGSRLTVL.

This clonotype is labeled medium-sized based on frequency. This rearrangement joins TRBV6-5 to TRBJ2-3; TCRdb selects TRBD2, and the lack of DNA leaves this call unchecked. CDR3 size: 15 residues. Germline V gives CDR1 MNHEY, CDR2 SVGAGI. This chain's CDR3 is CASAQRSGGWDTQYF.

This clonotype is classed as medium-sized by frequency. The rearrangement joins TRBV20-1 to TRBJ2-2. The CDR3 extends over 13 amino acids. Germline V gives CDR1 DFQATT, CDR2 SNEGSKA (reference sequence). Here the CDR3 reads CSASRNSPGELFF.

This clonotype counts as medium-sized by frequency. The chain combines TRBV2 with TRBJ2-4; as DNA is missing, the TRBD1 call by TCRdb cannot be tested. The CDR3 covers 13 residues. Germline loops: CDR1 SNHLY, CDR2 FYNNEI. CDR3 residues: CASIPGEGDIQYF.

This clonotype is deemed large (0.1 to 1%) by its frequency. The chain combines TRBV11-2 with TRBJ1-5. CDR3 length: 14 amino acids. CDR1 and CDR2 from the germline V gene are SGHAT and FQNNGV. The CDR3 sequence is CASSPASGNQPQHF.

The CDR3 sequence is CASSPRDKANYEQYF. The chain couples TRBV7-9 to TRBJ2-7; the TRBD1 assignment by TCRdb is unverifiable without DNA. Looked up from germline, CDR1 is SEHNR and CDR2 is FQNEAQ (reference sequence). The length of the CDR3 is 15 residues.

According to its frequency, this clonotype is medium-sized. The chain recombines TRBV20-1 with TRBJ1-1; the TRBD1 assignment by TCRdb is unverifiable without DNA. CDR3 length: 15 amino acids. Germline V gene sequence: CDR1 DFQATT, CDR2 SNEGSKA (reference sequence). The CDR3 is CSARDRGRRSSEAFF.

Considering frequency, this clonotype is medium-sized. The chain links TRBV4-3 to TRBJ2-3; without DNA, the TCRdb call of TRBD2 cannot be checked. CDR3 size: 21 residues. Per germline, CDR1 LGHNA and CDR2 YSLEER. The CDR3 region is CASSQDTGLAGGPGGTDTQYF.

Frequency places this clonotype as medium-sized. The chain links TRBV5-6 to TRBJ1-1. Per germline, CDR1 SGHDT and CDR2 YYEEEE. The CDR3 covers 15 residues. The CDR3 sequence is CASSLGLLTNTEAFF.

The CDR3 loop is CASSYGTSGVTDTGELFF. The rearrangement joins TRBV6-2 or TRBV6-3 to TRBJ2-2; TCRdb's assignment of TRBD2 cannot be checked, as there is no DNA. Germline V lookup: CDR1 MNHEY, CDR2 SVGEGT. CDR3 size: 18 residues.

According to its frequency, this clonotype is medium-sized (0.01 to 0.1%). The CDR3 sequence is CASSSGQINQPQHF. The chain combines TRBV7-8 with TRBJ1-5; there is no DNA to check the TCRdb D call of TRBD1. Germline V gene sequence: CDR1 SGHVS, CDR2 FQNEAQ. The CDR3 spans 14 residues.

This CDR3 reads CASSLRGSGANVLTF. This chain connects TRBV12-3 or TRBV12-4 to TRBJ2-6; absent DNA, TCRdb's TRBD1 call cannot be checked. CDR3 size: 15 residues.

By frequency, this clonotype registers medium-sized (0.01 to 0.1%). The V and J genes are TRBV20-1 and TRBJ2-3; TCRdb names TRBD1, which stays unverified in the absence of DNA. The CDR3 runs to 15 residues. The germline V gene encodes CDR1 DFQATT and CDR2 SNEGSKA (reference sequence). The CDR3 protein is CSASWGLIKTDTQYF.

This clonotype is identified as medium-sized from frequency. The rearrangement links TRBV4-3 to TRBJ2-6. The CDR3 contains 17 residues. Germline lookup yields CDR1 LGHNA and CDR2 YSLEER. CDR3 region: CASSQVTASSGANVLTF.

Its frequency marks this clonotype as medium-sized. The rearrangement uses TRBV5-1 and TRBJ2-1; TCRdb lists TRBD2, though no DNA is available to test this call. The CDR3 totals 17 residues. The germline V gene encodes CDR1 SGHRS and CDR2 YFSETQ. CDR3 region: CASSFSGSASGHNEQFF.

This clonotype is deemed medium-sized by its frequency. This rearrangement joins TRBV9 to TRBJ2-6; TCRdb's D gene call, TRBD1, goes unchecked for lack of DNA. The CDR3 is 16 residues long. The germline gives CDR1 SGDLS, CDR2 YYNGEE. This CDR3 is CASSADRGGGANVLTF.

This clonotype shows up as medium-sized by frequency. The rearrangement links TRBV6-1 to TRBJ2-7; TCRdb reports TRBD1, a call that lacks DNA to check it against. This CDR3 is built from 13 residues. The V gene's germline CDR1 is MNHNS and CDR2 SASEGT. CDR3 amino acids: CASSGIGVYEQYF.

Judged by frequency, this clonotype is medium-sized. V gene TRBV4-1 combines with J gene TRBJ1-6; TCRdb outputs TRBD1, but without DNA this stays unchecked. CDR1 is MGHRA, CDR2 YSYEKL, per germline. CDR3 length: 16 residues. This CDR3 reads CASSQISGTGDSPLHF.

By frequency, this clonotype is medium-sized. V is TRBV29-1 and J is TRBJ1-1. CDR3 length: 14 amino acids. Germline V gene data show CDR1 as SQVTM and CDR2 as ANQGSEA. The CDR3 loop is CSVEAGRWSAEAFF.

Judged by frequency, this clonotype is medium-sized. This rearrangement joins TRBV7-9 to TRBJ2-5. The germline CDR1 and CDR2 sequences are SEHNR and FQNEAQ (reference sequence). CDR3 length: 13 amino acids. CDR3 in amino acids: CASSLGVQETQYF.

This clonotype is classed as medium-sized by frequency. The chain employs TRBV20-1 and TRBJ2-1; TCRdb indicates TRBD1, and absent DNA this call remains unverified. This CDR3 has 15 residues. Germline V gives CDR1 DFQATT, CDR2 SNEGSKA (reference sequence). CDR3 loop: CSARVEGGIYNEQFF.

Its frequency marks this clonotype as medium-sized. V and J are TRBV14 and TRBJ1-1. The CDR3 contains 14 residues. The germline V gene encodes CDR1 SGHDN and CDR2 FVKESK. The CDR3 spells CASSQEFGSITAFF. The whole variable domain, filled in from reference TRBV14 and TRBJ1-1, reads EAGVTQFPSHSVIEKGQTVTLRCDPISGHDNLYWYRRVMGKEIKFLLHFVKESKQDESGMPNNRFLAERTGGTYSTLKVQPAELEDSGVYFCASSQEFGSITAFFGQGTRLTVV.

Measured by frequency, this clonotype is large. The chain links TRBV7-9 to TRBJ1-4. Germline values: CDR1 SEHNR, CDR2 FQNEAQ (reference sequence). This CDR3 contains 14 residues. CDR3 sequence: CASSLAGTNEKLFF. Full variable domain (rest looked up from reference TRBV7-9 and TRBJ1-4): DTGVSQNPRHKITKRGQNVTFRCDPISEHNRLYWYRQTLGQGPEFLTYFQNEAQLEKSRLLSDRFSAERPKGSFSTLEIQRTEQGDSAMYLCASSLAGTNEKLFFGSGTQLSVL.

This clonotype counts as medium-sized (0.01 to 0.1%) by frequency. The rearrangement links TRBV19 to TRBJ2-6; TCRdb indicates TRBD2, and absent DNA this call remains unverified. The CDR3 length is 15 residues. From germline, CDR1 is LNHDA and CDR2 SQIVND (reference sequence). CDR3 amino acids: CASSPSSPGANVLTF. Combining the CDR3 with reference TRBV19 and TRBJ2-6 gives the whole variable domain DGGITQSPKYLFRKEGQNVTLSCEQNLNHDAMYWYRQDPGQGLRLIYYSQIVNDFQKGDIAEGYSVSREKKESFPLTVTSAQKNPTAFYLCASSPSSPGANVLTFGAGSRLTVL.